The entry below gives a single T cell receptor beta chain sequence along with its context. The repertoire was sequenced with immunoSEQ multiplex PCR; TCRdb's copy has only in-frame clones and lacks some. The data show about 290,000 clones, around nine tenths seen once. Trimming removed 4 bases at V and 4 bases at J, with 14 bases between. The CDR3 has 14 residues. Germline CDR1 and CDR2: SGHNT and YYREEE (reference sequence). This sample is drawn from a study of blood T cell repertoires in COVID-19. This TCR came from a woman in her forties who had recovered from COVID-19. Sequenced: PBMCs or T cells enriched from blood (not recorded which). The chain carries TRBV5-4 and TRBJ1-2; D perhaps matches TRBD1 (5 bases). CDR3 amino acids: CASSPSGRTYGYTF. As DNA, the CDR3 is TGTGCCAGCAGCCCGTCAGGGAGGACCTATGGCTACACCTTC.